Below, 20 T cell receptor beta chains from the same sample are listed, as sequenced in a study of blood T cell repertoires in COVID-19. Clones were read by immunoSEQ multiplex PCR, and TCRdb kept only the in-frame ones, dropping some. The sample consists of 250,000 or so clones, 84% of them appearing once. The sequenced material came from peripheral blood. These receptors were obtained from a woman in her thirties or forties who had recovered from COVID-19.

The V gene is TRBV5-6, the J gene TRBJ1-1; D unclear. This CDR3 region has 13 residues. The V gene lost 4 bases and the J gene lost 6 bases, with 13 bases spanning the gap. The germline V gene has CDR1 SGHDT and CDR2 YYEEEE. The DNA for the CDR3 is TGTGCCAGCAGCCCCGGGGTAACTTCTGAAGCTTTCTTT. Translation gives CASSPGVTSEAFF.

The chain is built from TRBV5-1 and TRBJ2-3, with 7 bases that match TRBD1. J was trimmed by 2 bases and V by 4 bases; bases with no gene match: 16. Germline-derived CDR1 and CDR2 are SGHRS and YFSETQ. The CDR3 is 18 residues long. CDR3 in amino acids: CASSPLSSTGSPTDTQYF. In nucleotides, the CDR3 is TGCGCCAGCAGCCCTTTAAGCTCGACAGGGAGCCCCACAGATACGCAGTATTTT.

The chain couples TRBV5-1 to TRBJ1-1; weak D call: TRBD1 (5 bases). The germline gives CDR1 SGHRS, CDR2 YFSETQ. The V end was cut by 4 bases, the J end by 1 base, with 20 bases between. CDR3 length: 17 amino acids. CDR3 protein: CASSKQPPDSSNTEAFF. The DNA of the CDR3 is TGCGCCAGCAGCAAACAGCCCCCAGACAGTTCGAACACTGAAGCTTTCTTT.

V usage is TRBV10-3 and J usage is TRBJ1-6, with TRBD1 identical over 8 bases. CDR1 ENHRY and CDR2 SYGVKD come from the germline V gene. The CDR3 contains 14 residues. Unmatched junction bases numbered 6, after V lost 6 bases and J lost 8 bases. This chain's CDR3 is CAIRDRDLHSPLHF. CDR3 nucleotide sequence: TGTGCCATCAGGGACAGGGATCTGCATTCACCCCTCCACTTT.

The table lists this clone with a few counts. The chain is built from TRBV28 and TRBJ1-1; 9 nucleotides agree with TRBD1. The CDR3 loop spans 17 amino acids. Germline-derived CDR1 and CDR2 are MDHEN and SYDVKM. The V gene end was trimmed by 4 bases and the J gene end by 1 base; junction bases not matched to a gene: 10. CDR3 nucleotides: TGTGCCAGCAGTTCGGGCTTCGGGACAGGGACGAACACTGAAGCTTTCTTT. The encoded protein is CASSSGFGTGTNTEAFF.

V and J are TRBV29-1 and TRBJ1-2, with D possibly TRBD1 on 5 matching bases. Per the germline V gene, CDR1 is SQVTM and CDR2 is ANQGSEA. V lost 1 base to trimming and J lost 3 bases, with 12 bases between them. CDR3 size: 14 residues. This CDR3 is CSVEGGAEDYGYTF. In DNA form, the CDR3 reads TGCAGCGTTGAAGGGGGCGCAGAGGACTATGGCTACACCTTC.

V gene TRBV18 combines with J gene TRBJ1-4; D ambiguous. V was shortened by 1 base and J by 0 bases, with 9 bases between the two germline ends. This CDR3 comprises 16 residues. Germline loops: CDR1 KGHSH, CDR2 LQKENI. The CDR3 is CASSPREAATNEKLFF. DNA of the CDR3: TGTGCCAGCTCACCACGTGAGGCAGCAACTAATGAAAAACTGTTTTTT. Looking up the rest from reference TRBV18 and TRBJ1-4 gives the full variable domain: NAGVMQNPRHLVRRRGQEARLRCSPMKGHSHVYWYRQLPEEGLKFMVYLQKENIIDESGMPKERFSAEFPKEGPSILRIQQVVRGDSAAYFCASSPREAATNEKLFFGSGTQLSVL.

This chain joins TRBV5-1 and TRBJ2-7; TRBD1 agrees at 7 bases. Germline V gene data show CDR1 as SGHRS and CDR2 as YFSETQ. This CDR3 comprises 14 residues. With 0 bases clipped from V and 1 base from J, the junction kept 1 base outside the gene matches. The CDR3 sequence: CASSLEGQSYEQYF. CDR3 sequence (DNA): TGCGCCAGCAGCTTGGAGGGACAGTCCTACGAGCAGTACTTC.

The rearrangement joins TRBV5-1 to TRBJ1-4; 9 bases line up with TRBD1. The CDR3 runs 15 residues. Germline CDR1 reads SGHRS; CDR2 reads YFSETQ. V gave up 4 bases and J gave up 2 bases; unmatched junction bases: 3. In DNA form, the CDR3 reads TGCGCCAGCAGCGGAGGACAGGGGACTAATGAAAAACTGTTTTTT. Translated, it gives CASSGGQGTNEKLFF. Supplemented by reference TRBV5-1 and TRBJ1-4, the full variable domain reads KAGVTQTPRYLIKTRGQQVTLSCSPISGHRSVSWYQQTPGQGLQFLFEYFSETQRNKGNFPGRFSGRQFSNSRSEMNVSTLELGDSALYLCASSGGQGTNEKLFFGSGTQLSVL.

The chain has TRBV9 and TRBJ1-5; the match to TRBD1 covers 7 bases. The V gene end was trimmed by 3 bases and the J gene end by 4 bases; junction bases not matched to a gene: 10. Germline V gives CDR1 SGDLS, CDR2 YYNGEE. CDR3 size: 16 residues. CDR3 nucleotides: TGTGCCAGCAGCGGTTACCGGGACAGCGAAAATCAGCCCCAGCATTTT. Its translation: CASSGYRDSENQPQHF.

This chain joins TRBV18 and TRBJ2-7, with D possibly matching TRBD1 (9 bases). Trimming took 4 bases from V and 1 from J, leaving 17 bases between them. The CDR3 runs 16 residues. Germline V gene sequence: CDR1 KGHSH, CDR2 LQKENI. The CDR3 nucleotides are TGTGCCAGCTCACTCCGGGGGGGACAGGGATCCTACGAGCAGTACTTC. It specifies CASSLRGGQGSYEQYF.

The chain recombines TRBV19 with TRBJ1-1; D perhaps matches TRBD1 (6 bases). Per the germline V gene, CDR1 is LNHDA and CDR2 is SQIVND (reference sequence). The CDR3 extends over 14 amino acids. The V end lost 8 bases, the J end lost 8 bases, and 21 bases lay between the germline ends. The CDR3 DNA reads TGTGCCAGTGCCATCTCACAGGGAAGTGGCGAAGCTTTCTTT. Protein sequence: CASAISQGSGEAFF.

The chain links TRBV29-1 to TRBJ1-2, with D possibly being TRBD1 (5 bases). In germline, CDR1 is SQVTM, CDR2 ANQGSEA. Deletions cut 0 bases from V and 2 bases from J, with 10 bases between. CDR3 length: 14 amino acids. As DNA, the CDR3 is TGCAGCGTTGAAGAGGGACTGCTAAACTATGGCTACACCTTC. Residues: CSVEEGLLNYGYTF.

This clone is a singleton in its sample. This chain's CDR3 is CASSEVAETQYF. DNA of the CDR3: TGTGCCAGCAGTGAAGTCGCGGAGACCCAGTACTTC. The chain combines TRBV6-1 with TRBJ2-5; no clear D gene. The CDR3 extends over 12 amino acids. Between the trimmed V and J ends, which lost 1 base and 5 bases, there was a span of 5 bases. Germline loops: CDR1 MNHNS, CDR2 SASEGT.

The genes are TRBV28 and TRBJ1-1; D gene uncertain. The germline V and J ends were trimmed by 5 bases and 1 base, with 17 bases remaining between them. The CDR3 contains 16 residues. Looked up from germline, CDR1 is MDHEN and CDR2 is SYDVKM. CDR3 amino acids: CASSPPSGHSNTEAFF. DNA for the CDR3: TGTGCCAGCAGTCCCCCATCAGGCCATTCGAACACTGAAGCTTTCTTT.

This chain joins TRBV14 and TRBJ2-3; 13 bases are a match to TRBD2. V lost 2 bases to trimming and J lost 6 bases; unmatched junction nucleotides: 5. There are 16 residues in the CDR3. Per germline, CDR1 SGHDN and CDR2 FVKESK. Written as DNA, the CDR3 is TGTGCCAGCAGCCAACGGACTAGCGGGGGATCTGATACGCAGTATTTT. Its translation: CASSQRTSGGSDTQYF.

On this clone: Other DNA variants within this sample encode the same CDR3. The chain carries TRBV6-5 and TRBJ1-6; D not certain. The CDR3 is made up of 14 amino acids. Trimming took 2 bases from V and 9 from J, leaving 11 bases between them. Germline V gene data show CDR1 as MNHEY and CDR2 as SVGAGI. The CDR3 bases are TGTGCCAGCAGTTACACAAAAGGAGGTTCACCCCTCCACTTT. Amino acid sequence: CASSYTKGGSPLHF.

The CDR3 region is CASSLAPQGGAGYTF. In nucleotides, the CDR3 is TGTGCCAGCAGCCTGGCCCCGCAGGGGGGAGCTGGCTACACCTTC. The chain employs TRBV5-5 and TRBJ1-2, with 7 positions matching TRBD1. Losses at the gene ends were 4 bases for V and 7 bases for J; bases not matched to a gene: 13. CDR1 is SGHKS, CDR2 YYEKEE, per germline (reference sequence). CDR3 length: 15 residues.

The table lists this clone with a count of one. The chain carries TRBV9 and TRBJ2-1; D gene ambiguous. This CDR3 comprises 17 residues. Germline values: CDR1 SGDLS, CDR2 YYNGEE. The V end was cut by 0 bases, the J end by 0 bases, with 13 bases between. CDR3 region: CASSVGLASSSYNEQFF. As DNA, the CDR3 is TGTGCCAGCAGCGTAGGACTTGCCTCCAGCTCCTACAATGAGCAGTTCTTC.

The gene calls are TRBV29-1 and TRBJ2-1, with 8 bases aligning to TRBD2. This CDR3 region has 15 residues. Per germline, CDR1 SQVTM and CDR2 ANQGSEA. Unmatched junction bases numbered 6, after V lost 3 bases and J lost 2 bases. CDR3 amino acids: CSVDGLAATYNEQFF. In nucleotides, the CDR3 is TGCAGCGTTGATGGACTAGCAGCAACCTACAATGAGCAGTTCTTC.